These 9 T cell receptor beta chains originate from one sample sequenced in a study of shared clonotypes between healthy human individuals. Sequencing used immunoSEQ multiplex PCR; TCRdb keeps in-frame clones, though not all of them. The data show about 490,000 clones, 76% seen once. The sample consisted of PBMCs. Every receptor here comes from a woman aged 40 to 50 in good health. Some clones in this sample may be carry-over from other donors' samples.

This chain uses TRBV12-5 with TRBJ2-1, with 10 bases matching TRBD2. The CDR3 spans 13 residues. The J segment lost 10 bases and the V segment lost 6 bases, leaving 6 bases of the junction unmatched. The germline V gene has CDR1 LGHNT and CDR2 FRNRAP. This chain's CDR3 is CASGPSGSKEQFF. In DNA form, the CDR3 reads TGTGCTAGTGGGCCTAGCGGGAGTAAAGAGCAGTTCTTC.

The chain combines TRBV6-1 with TRBJ2-7, with D perhaps being TRBD1 or TRBD2 (5 bases each). V was pared by 7 bases and J by 3 bases, with 16 bases between. CDR3 length equals 14 residues. CDR1 is MNHNS, CDR2 SASEGT, per germline. In DNA form, the CDR3 reads TGTGCCAGCAACGGGGCGGACTTTTACTACGAGCAGTACTTC. Encoded protein: CASNGADFYYEQYF.

CDR3 sequence reads: CASSPAPEKTGSGRETQYF. In DNA form, the CDR3 reads TGCGCCAGCAGCCCCGCCCCGGAGAAGACAGGCTCGGGAAGGGAGACCCAGTACTTC. The J gene is TRBJ2-5, the V gene TRBV5-1; possibly TRBD1 for D (6 bases). CDR3 length: 19 residues. V lost 4 bases, J lost 5 bases, and 30 bases lay in between. CDR1 is SGHRS, CDR2 YFSETQ, per germline.

This clone was seen a single time. The chain joins TRBV5-8 to TRBJ1-2, with D hard to call. Germline CDR1 reads SGHTS; CDR2 reads YDEGEE. This CDR3 is built from 16 residues. V was clipped by 4 bases and J by 0 bases, with 16 bases between them. CDR3 bases: TGTGCCAGCAGCCGTCATTCCCATAATACTAACTATGGCTACACCTTC. Its translation: CASSRHSHNTNYGYTF. Full variable domain (outside the CDR3, taken from reference TRBV5-8 and TRBJ1-2): EAGVTQSPTHLIKTRGQQATLRCSPISGHTSVYWYQQALGLGLQFLLWYDEGEERNRGNFPPRFSGRQFPNYSSELNVNALELEDSALYLCASSRHSHNTNYGYTFGSGTRLTVV.

The V call is TRBV6-6, the J call TRBJ2-7, with TRBD2 matching 7 bases. V was clipped by 2 bases and J by 5 bases; unmatched bases: 9. In germline, CDR1 is MNHNY, CDR2 SVGAGI (reference sequence). CDR3 length equals 15 residues. CDR3 in amino acids: CASSYPTSPGDEQYF. The DNA of the CDR3 is TGTGCCAGCAGTTACCCGACTAGCCCAGGCGACGAGCAGTACTTC.

The chain is built from TRBV29-1 and TRBJ2-7; D not certain. The CDR3 covers 11 residues. The V gene lost 4 bases and the J gene lost 3 bases, with 7 bases spanning the gap. From germline, CDR1 is SQVTM and CDR2 ANQGSEA. The CDR3 nucleotides are TGCAGCGTTGGGCACTACTACGAGCAGTACTTC. Amino acids: CSVGHYYEQYF.

As for this clone: Other DNA sequences in this sample translate to the same CDR3. The chain carries TRBV7-2 and TRBJ1-3; 7 bases align to TRBD1. V gave up 5 bases and J gave up 3 bases; unmatched junction bases: 4. Per the germline V gene, CDR1 is SGHTA and CDR2 is FQGNSA. The CDR3 runs to 14 residues. CDR3 in amino acids: CASSPDRVGNTIYF. DNA for the CDR3: TGTGCCAGCAGCCCCGACAGGGTTGGAAACACCATATATTTT.

The rearrangement joins TRBV19 to TRBJ1-1, with TRBD1 as a possible D gene (5 bases). The CDR3 has 14 amino acids. The V end lost 8 bases, the J end lost 2 bases, and 15 bases lay between the germline ends. Germline V gene sequence: CDR1 LNHDA, CDR2 SQIVND (reference sequence). In DNA form, the CDR3 reads TGTGCCAGTTTTTCGCCGGGACTCAACACTGAAGCTTTCTTT. It specifies CASFSPGLNTEAFF.

CDR3 bases: TGTGCCAGTAGTATGACCGCAGGGACTGAAGCTTTCTTT. Amino acid sequence: CASSMTAGTEAFF. The chain combines TRBV19 with TRBJ1-1, with D possibly TRBD1 on 5 matching bases. CDR1 LNHDA and CDR2 SQIVND come from the germline V gene (reference sequence). Trimming removed 3 bases at V and 5 bases at J, with 10 bases between. The CDR3 consists of 13 residues.